Included here is one T cell receptor beta chain sequence, with context. The repertoire was sequenced with immunoSEQ multiplex PCR; TCRdb's copy has only in-frame clones and lacks some. The table has approximately 20,000 clones, less than 90% seen once. The sample comes from a study of OX40 agonist ivuxolimab in advanced cancers. Collection of blood occurred at baseline, at cycle 4 day 1, and at cycle 7 day 1. Germline CDR1 MNHNS, CDR2 SASEGT. The CDR3 covers 13 residues. V was shortened by 3 bases and J by 1 base, with 6 bases between the two germline ends. Sequencing used CD4+ or CD8+ T cells sorted from blood, obtained in a trial of the OX40 agonist ivuxolimab. V gene TRBV6-1 combines with J gene TRBJ2-5; perhaps TRBD1 as D (6 bases). This receptor was identified in an adult with an advanced solid tumor such as melanoma, head and neck, liver or kidney cancer. As DNA, the CDR3 is TGTGCCAGCAGTGACAGGGGCCAAGAGACCCAGTACTTC. Translating it yields CASSDRGQETQYF.